This section outlines one TCR beta chain sequence together with its context. Its antigen is currently unknown. The sample comes from a study of STAT5B mutations in CD4+ large granular lymphocyte leukemia. The CDR3 covers 13 residues. CDR1 SGHKS and CDR2 YYEKEE come from the germline V gene (reference sequence). J was trimmed by 6 bases and V by 5 bases; bases with no gene match: 6. Study results and caveats: Patient CD4-sorted repertoires looked more clonal than healthy CD4+ repertoires, even without putative leukemic clones.

Assay: immunoSEQ multiplex PCR; the TCRdb copy retains only in-frame clones and omits some. The table has about 31,000 clones, roughly 72% seen once. J is TRBJ2-3 and V is TRBV5-5, with 7 bases aligning to TRBD2. Sample: CD4+ T cells from blood buffy coats. This clonotype originated in a human donor in good health. CDR3 DNA sequence: TGTGCCAGCAGACTGACTAGCATCGATACGCAGTATTTT. Its protein is CASRLTSIDTQYF.